One sample yielded the 15 T cell receptor beta chains listed below, sequenced in a study of cytomegalovirus exposure and HLA in healthy donors. With 60 Vbeta and 13 Jbeta primers, the PCR was carried out. Data came from immunoSEQ multiplex PCR; TCRdb stores just in-frame clones and leaves some out. The table lists 150,000 to 200,000 clones, about 78% of them singletons, with approximately 2.5% in the top ten. The sequencing input was PBMCs. These TCRs come from a man in his fifties or sixties in good health and CMV-seronegative.

V and J are TRBV11-2 and TRBJ2-1; TRBD1 might be the D (6 bases). The ends were cut back, 5 bases at V and 10 bases at J, with 18 bases in the middle. CDR3 length: 14 amino acids. Germline CDR1 SGHAT, CDR2 FQNNGV. CDR3 loop: CASSDMFGGREQFF. The DNA of the CDR3 is TGTGCCAGCAGCGACATGTTTGGGGGCCGGGAGCAGTTCTTC.

The V and J genes are TRBV5-1 and TRBJ1-1, with a tentative D call TRBD1 (6 bases). The CDR3 extends over 16 amino acids. CDR1 is SGHRS and CDR2 is YFSETQ in the germline V gene. V was pared by 0 bases and J by 6 bases, with 18 bases between. Here the CDR3 DNA reads TGCGCCAGCAGCTTGGCCGTCGGGGGGCTTTTAGCTGAAGCTTTCTTT. This gives the protein CASSLAVGGLLAEAFF. Using reference TRBV5-1 and TRBJ1-1 for the parts outside the CDR3, the full variable domain is KAGVTQTPRYLIKTRGQQVTLSCSPISGHRSVSWYQQTPGQGLQFLFEYFSETQRNKGNFPGRFSGRQFSNSRSEMNVSTLELGDSALYLCASSLAVGGLLAEAFFGQGTRLTVV.

This chain links TRBV5-4 with TRBJ2-7; 7 bases agree with TRBD1. Germline CDR1 reads SGHNT; CDR2 reads YYREEE (reference sequence). With 1 base clipped from V and 3 bases from J, the junction kept 4 bases outside the gene matches. The CDR3 is made up of 14 amino acids. CDR3 amino acids: CASSLPGQFYEQYF. The CDR3 region has the DNA TGTGCCAGCAGCTTGCCGGGACAGTTCTACGAGCAGTACTTC.

V and J are TRBV6-5 and TRBJ2-7; TRBD2 agrees at 8 bases. This CDR3 spans 16 amino acids. The germline gives CDR1 MNHEY, CDR2 SVGAGI. V gave up 2 bases and J gave up 2 bases; unmatched junction bases: 8. The CDR3 sequence is CASSYRAGVAPYEQYF. The CDR3 nucleotides are TGTGCCAGCAGTTACCGAGCGGGAGTAGCGCCCTACGAGCAGTACTTC.

This sequence joins TRBV5-1 and TRBJ1-1; TRBD1 matches at 11 bases. After removal of 6 bases from V and 4 bases from J, the junction contained 11 bases not matched to a gene. The germline gives CDR1 SGHRS, CDR2 YFSETQ. The CDR3 is 16 amino acids. CDR3 loop: CASTLRDRGYITEAFF. CDR3 coding DNA: TGCGCCAGCACCCTCCGGGACAGGGGGTATATCACTGAAGCTTTCTTT.

The chain employs TRBV30 and TRBJ2-1; TRBD2 matches 9 bases. V gave up 4 bases and J gave up 16 bases; unmatched junction bases: 11. The CDR3 is 12 residues long. CDR1 GTSNPN and CDR2 SVGIG come from the germline V gene (reference sequence). The CDR3 DNA is TGTGCCTGGAAGGGTCTAGCGGGAACGAGATTCTTC. Translation gives CAWKGLAGTRFF.

This clone was counted only a few times. This chain connects TRBV12-5 to TRBJ1-6; D ambiguous. CDR3 length equals 16 residues. Germline V gene sequence: CDR1 LGHNT, CDR2 FRNRAP. With 0 bases removed from V and 9 bases from J, the gap between germline ends came to 15 bases. This CDR3 is CASGLVPQGRGSPLHF. In DNA, the CDR3 is TGTGCTAGTGGTTTGGTACCCCAAGGAAGAGGTTCACCCCTCCACTTT.

The rearrangement joins TRBV11-2 to TRBJ2-7; tentatively, D is TRBD2 (6 bases). Germline CDR1 reads SGHAT; CDR2 reads FQNNGV. V lost 1 base to trimming and J lost 7 bases, with 20 bases between them. The CDR3 length is 16 residues. The CDR3 is CASSLARQTSRGEQYF. The CDR3 nucleotides are TGTGCCAGCAGCTTAGCAAGGCAGACCTCCCGGGGGGAGCAGTACTTC.

The chain carries TRBV28 and TRBJ1-1; TRBD1 agrees at 8 bases. V lost 2 bases and J lost 0; bases outside the gene matches: 5. The germline gives CDR1 MDHEN, CDR2 SYDVKM. CDR3 length equals 16 residues. In DNA form, the CDR3 reads TGTGCCAGCAGTTTAGAGGACAGGGTTATGAACACTGAAGCTTTCTTT. Translating it yields CASSLEDRVMNTEAFF.

This clone was observed a few times. The gene calls are TRBV5-1 and TRBJ2-7; 9 bases agree with TRBD1. The V segment lost 4 bases and the J segment 6 bases; nucleotides outside the gene matches: 11. CDR1 is SGHRS, CDR2 YFSETQ, per germline. The CDR3 totals 15 residues. DNA for the CDR3: TGCGCCAGCAGCGAACAGGGGGCGCCTCACCTCGAGCAGTACTTC. Translated, it gives CASSEQGAPHLEQYF.

The chain uses TRBV7-2 and TRBJ1-5; 11 bases map to TRBD1. V trimming: 3 bases; J trimming: 5 bases; junction bases outside the gene matches: 9. Germline CDR1 and CDR2: SGHTA and FQGNSA. This CDR3 has 17 amino acids. CDR3 residues: CASSFPPGTGGDQPQHF. CDR3 DNA: TGTGCCAGCAGCTTCCCACCCGGGACAGGGGGTGATCAGCCCCAGCATTTT.

V is TRBV5-5 and J is TRBJ2-2; the D gene is possibly TRBD1 (6 bases). Trimming left V 1 base short and J 5 bases short, with 15 bases between. This CDR3 is built from 16 residues. Looked up from germline, CDR1 is SGHKS and CDR2 is YYEKEE (reference sequence). CDR3 DNA: TGTGCCAGCAGCTTGTTTGCAGGGGCTTTAACCGGGGAGCTGTTTTTT. It yields the protein CASSLFAGALTGELFF.

The chain carries TRBV5-4 and TRBJ1-2; 8 bases align to TRBD1. Germline V lookup: CDR1 SGHNT, CDR2 YYREEE (reference sequence). The CDR3 has 16 residues. With V trimmed by 4 bases and J by 2 bases, 10 bases remained unmatched. CDR3 nucleotide sequence: TGTGCCAGCAGCCGAGACAGGGGCGAGAGAAACTATGGCTACACCTTC. The encoded protein is CASSRDRGERNYGYTF.

This clone was counted a single time. This rearrangement joins TRBV28 to TRBJ2-1, with 7 bases identical to TRBD1. V shed 6 bases and J 10 bases; nucleotides not matched to a gene: 15. The CDR3 extends over 15 amino acids. Germline CDR1 and CDR2: MDHEN and SYDVKM. The DNA for the CDR3 is TGTGCCAGCAGAAACTCGACAGGGTCAACCACGGAGCAGTTCTTC. Translation gives CASRNSTGSTTEQFF.

V is TRBV27 and J is TRBJ2-1, with 10 nucleotides matching TRBD1. Per the germline V gene, CDR1 is MNHEY and CDR2 is SMNVEV (reference sequence). The CDR3 length is 13 residues. V trimming: 8 bases; J trimming: 7 bases; junction bases outside the gene matches: 5. CDR3 amino acids: CASGRQGANEQFF. The DNA for the CDR3 is TGTGCCAGCGGGAGACAGGGGGCAAATGAGCAGTTCTTC.